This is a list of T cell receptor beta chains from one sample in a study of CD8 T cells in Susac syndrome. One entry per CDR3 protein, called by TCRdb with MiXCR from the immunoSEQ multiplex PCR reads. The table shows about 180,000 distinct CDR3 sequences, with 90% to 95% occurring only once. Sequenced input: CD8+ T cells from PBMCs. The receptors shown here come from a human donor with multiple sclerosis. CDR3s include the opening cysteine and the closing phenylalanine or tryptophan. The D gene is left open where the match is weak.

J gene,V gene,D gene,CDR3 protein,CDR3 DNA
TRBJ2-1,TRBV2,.,CASESGTSYNEQFF,TGTGCCAGCGAGTCCGGGACATCCTACAATGAGCAGTTCTTC
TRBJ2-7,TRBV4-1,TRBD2,CASSPGLAIKGDEQYF,TGCGCCAGCAGCCCCGGACTAGCGATAAAGGGAGACGAGCAGTACTTC
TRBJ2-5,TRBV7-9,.,CASSPEADRETQYF,TGTGCCAGCAGCCCAGAAGCGGATAGGGAGACCCAGTACTTC
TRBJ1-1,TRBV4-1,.,CASSQDYLAFF,TGCGCCAGCAGCCAAGATTATTTGGCTTTCTTT
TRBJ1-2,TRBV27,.,CASSSSGTVGYTF,TGTGCCAGCAGTTCCTCCGGGACGGTCGGCTACACCTTC
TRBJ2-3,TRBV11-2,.,CASSPRFTDTQYF,TGTGCCAGCAGCCCCCGGTTCACAGATACGCAGTATTTT
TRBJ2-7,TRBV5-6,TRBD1,CASSFRTGYEQYF,TGTGCCAGCAGCTTTAGGACAGGTTACGAGCAGTACTTC
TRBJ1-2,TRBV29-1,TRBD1,CSVVKWDRTNYGYTF,TGCAGCGTGGTAAAATGGGACAGGACTAACTATGGCTACACCTTC
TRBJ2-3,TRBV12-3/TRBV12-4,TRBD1,CASSLTGGFTDTQYF,TGTGCCAGCAGTCTGACAGGGGGGTTTACAGATACGCAGTATTTT
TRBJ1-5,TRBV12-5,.,CASGWGINQPQHF,TGTGCTAGTGGGTGGGGCATCAATCAGCCCCAGCATTTT
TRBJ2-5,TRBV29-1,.,CSVEGGSNPETQYF,TGCAGCGTTGAAGGCGGGTCTAACCCAGAGACCCAGTACTTC
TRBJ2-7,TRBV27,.,CASSPGSGGMREQYF,TGTGCCAGCAGTCCGGGTTCGGGGGGCATGAGGGAGCAGTACTTC